This entry lists 8 T cell receptor beta chains sequenced from one sample in a study of T cell repertoires in cytomegalovirus infection. These receptors are not linked to any known antigen. TCRdb re-derived calls from the reads in MiXCR, one entry per CDR3 protein. The table shows 450,000 to 650,000 distinct CDR3 sequences, with around two fifths occurring only once. The sample in question was cultured PBMCs, obtained from culture after CMV antigen stimulation. The receptor set was obtained from a human donor in good health (CMV status not recorded). Some clones in this sample may be carry-over from other donors' samples.

The V and J genes are TRBV7-2 and TRBJ2-5, with TRBD1 as a possible D gene (5 bases). Germline V gene sequence: CDR1 SGHTA, CDR2 FQGNSA. V shed 5 bases and J shed 5 bases, with 18 bases lying between them. The CDR3 runs 15 residues. This CDR3 is CASSPQLGPGETQYF. The CDR3 DNA sequence: TGTGCCAGCAGCCCCCAGTTGGGGCCAGGGGAGACCCAGTACTTC.

The chain employs TRBV19 and TRBJ2-1; 13 positions agree with TRBD2. Germline V gene sequence: CDR1 LNHDA, CDR2 SQIVND (reference sequence). This CDR3 contains 14 residues. Losses at the gene ends were 10 bases for V and 9 bases for J; bases not matched to a gene: 9. The CDR3 DNA follows: TGTGCCACCAGGACTAGCGGGAGTTTCGGTGAGCAGTTCTTC. It codes for CATRTSGSFGEQFF.

This clonotype was counted many times. The chain has TRBV7-6 and TRBJ2-1; 7 bases line up with TRBD1. The CDR3 covers 15 residues. Germline V gives CDR1 SGHVS, CDR2 FNYEAQ. J lost 2 bases, V lost 4 bases, and 5 bases had no gene match. In nucleotides, the CDR3 is TGTGCCAGCAGCTCCAGACAGGGTCCCTACAATGAGCAGTTCTTC. This encodes CASSSRQGPYNEQFF.

This clonotype was recorded a few times. The chain combines TRBV10-3 with TRBJ2-1; 9 nucleotides line up with TRBD2. CDR1 is ENHRY and CDR2 is SYGVKD in the germline V gene. With V trimmed by 10 bases and J by 10 bases, 14 bases remained unmatched. This CDR3 has 14 amino acids. The CDR3 reads CATSSLAGTLEQFF. CDR3 bases: TGTGCCACCTCGTCTCTAGCGGGGACTTTGGAGCAGTTCTTC.

This clonotype was found a few times. This sequence joins TRBV6-6 and TRBJ1-6; 7 bases match TRBD1. This CDR3 is 15 amino acids long. Germline V lookup: CDR1 MNHNY, CDR2 SVGAGI (reference sequence). With 5 bases clipped from V and 6 bases from J, the junction kept 7 bases outside the gene matches. CDR3 sequence: CASSNRQGGNSPLHF. The DNA for the CDR3 is TGTGCCAGCAGTAACCGACAGGGCGGTAATTCACCCCTCCACTTT.

The J gene is TRBJ2-7, the V gene TRBV6-8; TRBD1 agrees at 9 bases. V lost 7 bases to trimming and J lost 7 bases; unmatched junction nucleotides: 11. Germline loops: CDR1 MNHGY, CDR2 SAAAGT. CDR3 length: 14 residues. CDR3 sequence: CASTPDRGRGEQYF. CDR3 DNA: TGTGCCAGCACCCCGGACAGGGGCCGGGGGGAGCAGTACTTC.

This clonotype was seen ten or more times. The chain links TRBV7-2 to TRBJ2-7; 11 nucleotides agree with TRBD1. This CDR3 spans 16 amino acids. Per the germline V gene, CDR1 is SGHTA and CDR2 is FQGNSA. The V and J ends lost 5 bases and 7 bases, in that order; junction bases with no gene match: 13. DNA for the CDR3: TGTGCCAGCAGCCCGGTTCCTGGACAGGGGGCGGGAGAGCAGTACTTC. As protein: CASSPVPGQGAGEQYF.

This chain links TRBV12-3 or TRBV12-4 with TRBJ2-5, with 9 bases lining up with TRBD2. This CDR3 spans 17 amino acids. J lost 3 bases, V lost 3 bases, and 11 bases had no gene match. The chain's CDR3 is CASSLGRRTSVKETQYF. CDR3 sequence (DNA): TGTGCCAGCAGTTTGGGCCGCCGGACTAGCGTGAAAGAGACCCAGTACTTC.